A single sample is the source of the 24 T cell receptor beta chains below, sequenced in a study of spatial heterogeneity in lung cancer. The time point denotes: blood at routine non-recurrence follow-up after resection. TCRdb used MiXCR to reprocess the 5' RACE reads, holding one entry per CDR3 protein. The sample includes tens of thousands of distinct CDR3 sequences, about 9.4% of them seen just once. Source: PBMCs, taken at follow-up. The receptors were sampled from a female donor with early-stage non-small cell lung cancer.

This clonotype has a count of ten or more. This chain links TRBV25-1 with TRBJ2-2; TRBD1 matches 10 bases. CDR3 length: 15 amino acids. Germline V gene sequence: CDR1 MGHDK, CDR2 SYGVNS. J gave up 5 bases and V 5 bases, and 5 bases lay outside the gene matches. CDR3 DNA sequence: TGTGCCAGCAGTTCCGGGACAGGGGATACCGGGGAGCTGTTTTTT. It specifies CASSSGTGDTGELFF.

This clonotype was picked up a small number of times. CDR3 residues: CASSPWDNPYEQYF. CDR3 coding DNA: TGTGCCAGCAGCCCGTGGGACAACCCCTACGAGCAGTACTTC. This chain joins TRBV13 and TRBJ2-7; TRBD1 might be the D (6 bases). The V gene's germline CDR1 is PRHDT and CDR2 FYEKMQ (reference sequence). Trimming pared 5 bases from V and 2 bases from J, leaving 13 bases between. CDR3 length equals 14 residues. Full variable domain (missing parts from reference TRBV13 and TRBJ2-7): AAGVIQSPRHLIKEKRETATLKCYPIPRHDTVYWYQQGPGQDPQFLISFYEKMQSDKGSIPDRFSAQQFSDYHSELNMSSLELGDSALYFCASSPWDNPYEQYFGPGTRLTVT.

Ten or more counts support this clonotype. The chain employs TRBV29-1 and TRBJ2-1; 12 bases agree with TRBD2. CDR3 length equals 17 residues. Trimming at V came to 5 bases and at J to 3 bases, leaving 11 bases not matched to a gene. The germline CDR1 and CDR2 sequences are SQVTM and ANQGSEA. The CDR3 DNA sequence: TGCAGCGTTACCGGTCTAGCGGGGGGGCCGGACTACAATGAGCAGTTCTTC. Its protein product is CSVTGLAGGPDYNEQFF.

Ten or more counts support this clonotype. This chain uses TRBV7-2 with TRBJ1-4; D not resolved. Germline CDR1 is SGHTA and CDR2 is FQGNSA. Between the trimmed V and J ends, which lost 8 bases and 5 bases, there was a span of 6 bases. This CDR3 is 11 amino acids long. The CDR3 loop reads CASGLNEKLFF. The CDR3 coding sequence is TGTGCCAGCGGATTAAATGAAAAACTGTTTTTT.

This clonotype was detected a few times. The chain joins TRBV6-6 to TRBJ1-5; the match to TRBD1 covers 7 bases. J was trimmed by 4 bases and V by 6 bases; bases with no gene match: 9. The CDR3 is 15 amino acids. CDR1 and CDR2 from the germline V gene are MNHNY and SVGAGI (reference sequence). The CDR3 DNA reads as TGTGCCAGCAGCGAACAGGGGAGGACTAATCAGCCCCAGCATTTT. This sequence encodes CASSEQGRTNQPQHF.

Details on this clonotype: A much larger clone differs by one base, so this may be a read error. The final CDR3 position lacks the conserved phenylalanine or tryptophan, pointing to a likely read error. The V gene is TRBV9, the J gene TRBJ2-1, with a possible D match to TRBD2 (6 bases). This CDR3 has 13 amino acids. V dropped 3 bases and J dropped 9 bases, with 13 bases sitting between them. Germline V gives CDR1 SGDLS, CDR2 YYNGEE. The CDR3 loop is CASSGSGVGEQFL. The CDR3 DNA is TGTGCCAGCAGCGGTAGCGGAGTTGGTGAGCAGTTCTTG.

This clonotype was seen ten or more times. This chain joins TRBV27 and TRBJ2-7; TRBD1 is a possible D gene (5 bases). Germline CDR1 MNHEY, CDR2 SMNVEV (reference sequence). The CDR3 spans 12 residues. Trimming left V 5 bases short and J 7 bases short, with 12 bases between. In nucleotides, the CDR3 is TGTGCCAGCAGTCCAGGGTCTCGGGAGCAGTACTTC. It codes for CASSPGSREQYF.

The rearrangement uses TRBV3-1 and TRBJ2-1; the D is unclear. The V and J ends lost 4 bases and 2 bases respectively, with 15 bases between them. This CDR3 contains 16 residues. Germline lookup yields CDR1 LGHDT and CDR2 YNNKEL (reference sequence). The DNA of the CDR3 is TGTGCCAGCAGCCCCCCTGGCGGCTATCCCTACAATGAGCAGTTCTTC. It yields the protein CASSPPGGYPYNEQFF.

This clonotype was counted many times. The rearrangement joins TRBV28 to TRBJ1-2; no firm D call. CDR3 length equals 15 residues. Germline V gene sequence: CDR1 MDHEN, CDR2 SYDVKM. V dropped 1 base and J dropped 7 bases, with 16 bases sitting between them. CDR3: CASSLFQAGGGGYTF. The DNA for the CDR3 is TGTGCCAGCAGTTTATTTCAGGCCGGCGGCGGTGGCTACACCTTC.

Ten or more counts support this clonotype. This chain joins TRBV3-1 and TRBJ2-7; unclear D gene. V lost 2 bases and J lost 2, with 7 bases in between. The CDR3 has 13 amino acids. Germline loops: CDR1 LGHDT, CDR2 YNNKEL (reference sequence). The CDR3 coding sequence is TGTGCCAGCAGCCAACCAGGTACCTACGAGCAGTACTTC. This sequence encodes CASSQPGTYEQYF.

There are a few counts of this clonotype. The gene calls are TRBV4-3 and TRBJ1-1, with D hard to call. V dropped 1 base and J dropped 3 bases, with 3 bases sitting between them. The CDR3 is 12 amino acids. CDR1 is LGHNA and CDR2 is YSLEER in the germline V gene. The CDR3 spells CASSQGDTEAFF. The CDR3 nucleotides read TGCGCCAGCAGCCAAGGTGACACTGAAGCTTTCTTT.

CDR3: CASSLGGLRNEQFF. CDR3 coding DNA: TGTGCCAGCAGTTTAGGCGGACTCAGGAATGAGCAGTTCTTC. The chain uses TRBV28 and TRBJ2-1; possible D gene TRBD2, 5 bases. CDR1 is MDHEN and CDR2 is SYDVKM in the germline V gene. The CDR3 is 14 residues long. The germline V and J ends were trimmed by 2 bases and 7 bases, with 12 bases remaining between them.

The DNA for the CDR3 is TGTGCCAGCAGCGCCGGGGTAGCGGCTAGAGAGGATACGCAGTATTTT. Its translation is CASSAGVAAREDTQYF. The chain employs TRBV12-3 or TRBV12-4 and TRBJ2-3, with D perhaps matching TRBD2 (6 bases). Trimming left V 6 bases short and J 6 bases short, with 22 bases between. The CDR3 sequence is 16 residues long.

This clonotype was seen repeatedly, ten times or more. V gene TRBV27 combines with J gene TRBJ2-1, with 10 bases aligning to TRBD2. Germline assignment: CDR1 MNHEY and CDR2 SMNVEV (reference sequence). V lost 5 bases to trimming and J lost 2 bases; unmatched junction nucleotides: 3. The CDR3 runs 15 residues. As DNA, the CDR3 is TGTGCCAGCAGTATAACTAGCGGGGCCTACAATGAGCAGTTCTTC. Its translation is CASSITSGAYNEQFF.

The chain carries TRBV20-1 and TRBJ2-3; 9 bases fit TRBD2. This CDR3 region has 17 residues. The V and J ends lost 6 bases and 0 bases, in that order; junction bases with no gene match: 13. CDR1 is DFQATT and CDR2 is SNEGSKA in the germline V gene (reference sequence). This CDR3 is CSAERGSGGLSTDTQYF. CDR3 DNA: TGCAGTGCCGAGAGGGGTAGCGGGGGACTCAGCACAGATACGCAGTATTTT.

Many counts were recorded for this clonotype. The CDR3 sequence: CSASPTSGRSYNEQFF. CDR3 DNA sequence: TGCAGTGCTAGCCCGACTAGCGGAAGGTCCTACAATGAGCAGTTCTTC. The genes are TRBV20-1 and TRBJ2-1; 9 nucleotides align to TRBD2. Trimming cost V 3 bases and J 1 base; bases outside gene matches: 7. The CDR3 loop spans 16 amino acids. Germline values: CDR1 DFQATT, CDR2 SNEGSKA (reference sequence).

This clonotype was recorded at least ten times. The chain couples TRBV5-1 to TRBJ2-5; 8 nucleotides match TRBD2. The V gene end was trimmed by 7 bases and the J gene end by 3 bases; junction bases not matched to a gene: 11. Germline V gives CDR1 SGHRS, CDR2 YFSETQ. The CDR3 extends over 15 amino acids. The CDR3 nucleotides are TGCGCCAGCGAGCTTTCCGGGGGGGCTGAAGAGACCCAGTACTTC. Amino acids: CASELSGGAEETQYF.

The sample holds many counts of this clonotype. This chain uses TRBV5-4 with TRBJ2-2; D remains unclear. With 0 bases removed from V and 2 bases from J, the gap between germline ends came to 8 bases. Germline V gene sequence: CDR1 SGHNT, CDR2 YYREEE (reference sequence). This CDR3 has 15 residues. CDR3 protein: CASSLEVLNTGELFF. The CDR3 coding sequence is TGTGCCAGCAGCTTGGAGGTTCTCAACACCGGGGAGCTGTTTTTT.

This clonotype was seen a few times. The genes are TRBV25-1 and TRBJ2-4; perhaps D is TRBD1 or TRBD2 (6 bases each). The CDR3 consists of 14 residues. The V gene lost 8 bases and the J gene lost 1 base, with 12 bases spanning the gap. Germline V CDR1 and CDR2: MGHDK, SYGVNS. The CDR3 loop reads CASVEGDAKNIQYF. The CDR3 DNA is TGTGCCAGCGTGGAGGGGGATGCCAAAAACATTCAGTACTTC.

The sample holds a few counts of this clonotype. Written as DNA, the CDR3 is TGTGCCAGCAGCTTAAGTCCGGGGGGAAACACAGATACGCAGTATTTT. Residues: CASSLSPGGNTDTQYF. The chain combines TRBV7-3 with TRBJ2-3; TRBD2 aligns across 7 bases. Germline V gene data show CDR1 as SGHTA and CDR2 as FQGTGA. This CDR3 is 16 amino acids long. Losses at the gene ends were 1 base for V and 2 bases for J; bases not matched to a gene: 6.

In this sample, this clonotype turned up many times. The rearrangement links TRBV6-1 to TRBJ2-5; TRBD1 might be the D (6 bases). Per the germline V gene, CDR1 is MNHNS and CDR2 is SASEGT. CDR3 length equals 15 residues. V lost 8 bases and J lost 6, with 22 bases in between. CDR3 sequence reads: CASDRPGDRGKTQYF. DNA of the CDR3: TGTGCCAGCGATCGACCAGGGGACCGGGGCAAGACCCAGTACTTC.

This sequence joins TRBV11-2 and TRBJ2-6, with 7 bases lining up with TRBD1. V was clipped by 5 bases and J by 9 bases; unmatched bases: 10. Germline loops: CDR1 SGHAT, CDR2 FQNNGV. The CDR3 covers 15 residues. CDR3 residues: CASSPTQTGYNVLTF. CDR3 DNA: TGTGCCAGCAGCCCCACACAGACAGGGTACAACGTCCTGACTTTC.

This clonotype was seen a handful of times. The chain has TRBV5-1 and TRBJ1-1; D remains ambiguous. The ends were cut back, 2 bases at V and 2 bases at J, with 10 bases in the middle. This CDR3 has 14 residues. CDR1 is SGHRS, CDR2 YFSETQ, per germline. CDR3 DNA: TGCGCCAGCAGCTTAAGTGCAGCCAACACTGAAGCTTTCTTT. It yields the protein CASSLSAANTEAFF. The variable domain in full, with the rest retrieved from reference TRBV5-1 and TRBJ1-1, is KAGVTQTPRYLIKTRGQQVTLSCSPISGHRSVSWYQQTPGQGLQFLFEYFSETQRNKGNFPGRFSGRQFSNSRSEMNVSTLELGDSALYLCASSLSAANTEAFFGQGTRLTVV.

This clonotype was counted many times. This rearrangement joins TRBV7-9 to TRBJ1-4; 7 positions agree with TRBD1. The junction had 6 bases not matched to a gene; V was cut back by 4 bases and J by 4 bases. The CDR3 length is 15 residues. Germline values: CDR1 SEHNR, CDR2 FQNEAQ (reference sequence). DNA for the CDR3: TGTGCCAGCAGCTATTCGGACAGGATTAATGAAAAACTGTTTTTT. Translating it yields CASSYSDRINEKLFF.